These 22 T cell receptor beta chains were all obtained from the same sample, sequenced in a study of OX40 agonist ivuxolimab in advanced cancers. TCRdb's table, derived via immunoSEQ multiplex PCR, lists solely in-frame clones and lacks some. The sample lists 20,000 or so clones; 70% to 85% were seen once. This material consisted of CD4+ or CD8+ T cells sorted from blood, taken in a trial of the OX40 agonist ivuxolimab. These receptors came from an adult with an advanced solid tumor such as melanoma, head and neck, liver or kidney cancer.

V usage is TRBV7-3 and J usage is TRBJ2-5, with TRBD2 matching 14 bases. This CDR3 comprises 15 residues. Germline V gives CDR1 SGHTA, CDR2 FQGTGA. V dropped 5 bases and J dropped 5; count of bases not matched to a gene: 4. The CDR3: CASSRGTSGSETQYF. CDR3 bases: TGTGCCAGCAGCCGCGGGACTAGCGGGAGTGAGACCCAGTACTTC.

The CDR3 is CASSFWTGTNTNTGELFF. CDR3 bases: TGTGCCAGCAGTTTCTGGACAGGGACAAATACGAACACCGGGGAGCTGTTTTTT. The chain is built from TRBV28 and TRBJ2-2; 8 bases line up with TRBD1. The CDR3 consists of 18 residues. Trimming removed 3 bases from V and 0 bases from J; junction bases left unmatched: 9. From germline, CDR1 is MDHEN and CDR2 SYDVKM.

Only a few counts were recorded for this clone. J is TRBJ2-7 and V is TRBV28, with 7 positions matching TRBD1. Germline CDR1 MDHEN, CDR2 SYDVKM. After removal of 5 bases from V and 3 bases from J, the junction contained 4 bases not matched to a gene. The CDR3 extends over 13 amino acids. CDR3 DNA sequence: TGTGCCAGCAGTCCACGGGACAGCTACGAGCAGTACTTC. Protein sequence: CASSPRDSYEQYF. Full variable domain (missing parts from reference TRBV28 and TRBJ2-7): DVKVTQSSRYLVKRTGEKVFLECVQDMDHENMFWYRQDPGLGLRLIYFSYDVKMKEKGDIPEGYSVSREKKERFSLILESASTNQTSMYLCASSPRDSYEQYFGPGTRLTVT.

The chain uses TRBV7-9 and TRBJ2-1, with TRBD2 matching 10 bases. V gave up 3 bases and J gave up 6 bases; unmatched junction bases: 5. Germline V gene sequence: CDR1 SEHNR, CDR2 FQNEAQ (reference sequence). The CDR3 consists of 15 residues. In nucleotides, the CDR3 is TGTGCCAGCAGCTTTCTAGCGGGAGTTGGCAATGAGCAGTTCTTC. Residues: CASSFLAGVGNEQFF.

The DNA of the CDR3 is TGTGCCAGCTCCTACGGAGGGGGCGGGGGCGAGCAGTACTTC. Protein sequence: CASSYGGGGGEQYF. This sequence joins TRBV6-6 and TRBJ2-7; D could derive from TRBD1 or TRBD2 (7 bases each). This CDR3 is built from 14 residues. V was clipped by 8 bases and J by 6 bases, with 20 bases between them. The V gene's germline CDR1 is MNHNY and CDR2 SVGAGI (reference sequence).

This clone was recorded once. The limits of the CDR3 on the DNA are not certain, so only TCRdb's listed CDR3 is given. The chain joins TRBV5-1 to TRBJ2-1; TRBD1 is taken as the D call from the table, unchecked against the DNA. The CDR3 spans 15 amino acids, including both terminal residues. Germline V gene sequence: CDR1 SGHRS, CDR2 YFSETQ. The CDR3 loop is CASSVGQGARYEQLF.

Written as DNA, the CDR3 is TGTGCCAGCAGTCCCCAGGGGGGCGGGGGTATGAACACTGAAGCTTTCTTT. Amino acids: CASSPQGGGGMNTEAFF. The V and J genes are TRBV28 and TRBJ1-1, with 7 bases identical to TRBD1. CDR3 length equals 17 residues. Unmatched junction bases numbered 12, after V lost 5 bases and J lost 0 bases. Germline V lookup: CDR1 MDHEN, CDR2 SYDVKM.

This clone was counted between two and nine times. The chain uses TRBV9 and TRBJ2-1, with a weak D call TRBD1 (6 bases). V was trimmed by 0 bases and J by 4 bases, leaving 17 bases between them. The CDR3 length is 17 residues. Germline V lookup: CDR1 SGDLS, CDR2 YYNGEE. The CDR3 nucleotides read TGTGCCAGCAGCGTAGAGGACAGTCTATTCGTATACAATGAGCAGTTCTTC. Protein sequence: CASSVEDSLFVYNEQFF.

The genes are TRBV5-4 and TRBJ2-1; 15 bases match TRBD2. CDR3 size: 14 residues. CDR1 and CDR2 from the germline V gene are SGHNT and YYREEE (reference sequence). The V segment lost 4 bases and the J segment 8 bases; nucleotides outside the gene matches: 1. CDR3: CASSGLAGGDEQFF. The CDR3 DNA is TGTGCCAGCAGCGGACTAGCGGGAGGGGATGAGCAGTTCTTC.

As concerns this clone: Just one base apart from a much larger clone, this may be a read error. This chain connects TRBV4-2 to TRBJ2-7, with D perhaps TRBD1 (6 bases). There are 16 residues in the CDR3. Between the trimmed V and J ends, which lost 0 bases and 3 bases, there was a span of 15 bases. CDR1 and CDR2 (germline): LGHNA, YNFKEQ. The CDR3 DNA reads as TGTGCCAGCAGCCAAGATCCCCGGGACACCTTCTACGAGCAGTACTTC. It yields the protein CASSQDPRDTFYEQYF.

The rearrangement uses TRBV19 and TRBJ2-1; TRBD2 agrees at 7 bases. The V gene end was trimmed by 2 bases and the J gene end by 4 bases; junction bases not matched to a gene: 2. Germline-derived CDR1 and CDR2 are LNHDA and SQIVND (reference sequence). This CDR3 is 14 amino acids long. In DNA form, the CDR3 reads TGTGCCAGTAGTATAACTAGCGAGTACAATGAGCAGTTCTTC. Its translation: CASSITSEYNEQFF. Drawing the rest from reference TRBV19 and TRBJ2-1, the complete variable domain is DGGITQSPKYLFRKEGQNVTLSCEQNLNHDAMYWYRQDPGQGLRLIYYSQIVNDFQKGDIAEGYSVSREKKESFPLTVTSAQKNPTAFYLCASSITSEYNEQFFGPGTRLTVL.

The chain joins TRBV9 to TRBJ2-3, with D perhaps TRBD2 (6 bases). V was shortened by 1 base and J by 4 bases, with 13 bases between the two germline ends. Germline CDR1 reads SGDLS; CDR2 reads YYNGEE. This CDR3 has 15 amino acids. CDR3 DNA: TGTGCCAGCAGCGTATACGGGAGTGCCCCAGATACGCAGTATTTT. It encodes CASSVYGSAPDTQYF.

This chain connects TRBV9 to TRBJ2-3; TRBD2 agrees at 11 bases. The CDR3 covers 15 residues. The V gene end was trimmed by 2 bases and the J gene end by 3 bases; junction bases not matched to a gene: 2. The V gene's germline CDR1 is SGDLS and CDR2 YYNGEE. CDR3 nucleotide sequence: TGTGCCAGCAGCGTGACTAGCGGGATGACAGATACGCAGTATTTT. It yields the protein CASSVTSGMTDTQYF.

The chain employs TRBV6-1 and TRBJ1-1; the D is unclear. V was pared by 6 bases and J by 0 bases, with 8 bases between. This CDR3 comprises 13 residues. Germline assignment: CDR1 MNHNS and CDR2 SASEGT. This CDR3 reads CASRLALNTEAFF. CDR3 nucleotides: TGTGCCAGCAGACTCGCCCTGAACACTGAAGCTTTCTTT.

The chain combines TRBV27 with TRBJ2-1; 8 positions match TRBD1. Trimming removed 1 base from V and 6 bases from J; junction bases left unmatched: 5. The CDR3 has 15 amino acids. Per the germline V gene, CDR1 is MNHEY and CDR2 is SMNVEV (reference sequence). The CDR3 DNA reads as TGTGCCAGCAGTTTATTTTTCGGGACAGGCAATGAGCAGTTCTTC. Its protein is CASSLFFGTGNEQFF.

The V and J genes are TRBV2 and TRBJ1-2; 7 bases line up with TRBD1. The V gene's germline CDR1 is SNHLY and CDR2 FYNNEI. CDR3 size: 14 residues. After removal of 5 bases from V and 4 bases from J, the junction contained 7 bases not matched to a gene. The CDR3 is CASSSQGGSYGYTF. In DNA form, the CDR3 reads TGTGCCAGCAGTTCCCAAGGGGGCAGCTATGGCTACACCTTC.

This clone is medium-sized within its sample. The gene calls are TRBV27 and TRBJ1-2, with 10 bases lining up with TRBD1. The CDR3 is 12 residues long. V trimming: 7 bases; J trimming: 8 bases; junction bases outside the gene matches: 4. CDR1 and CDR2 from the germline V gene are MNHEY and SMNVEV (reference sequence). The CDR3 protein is CASKGQGSGYTF. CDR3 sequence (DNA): TGTGCCAGCAAGGGACAGGGGAGCGGCTACACCTTC.

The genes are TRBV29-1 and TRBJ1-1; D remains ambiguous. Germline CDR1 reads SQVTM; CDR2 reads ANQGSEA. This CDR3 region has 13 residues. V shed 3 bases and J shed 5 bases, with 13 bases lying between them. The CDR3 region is CSVESGPGTEAFF. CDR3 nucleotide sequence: TGCAGCGTTGAGTCCGGCCCCGGAACTGAAGCTTTCTTT.

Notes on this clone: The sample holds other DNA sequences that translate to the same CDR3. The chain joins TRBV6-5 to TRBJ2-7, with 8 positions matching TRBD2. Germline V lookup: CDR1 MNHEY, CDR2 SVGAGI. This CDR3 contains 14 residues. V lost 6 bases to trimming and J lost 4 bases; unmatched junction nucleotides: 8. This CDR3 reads CASSPAGAAYEQYF. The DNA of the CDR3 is TGTGCCAGCAGCCCAGCGGGAGCAGCTTACGAGCAGTACTTC.

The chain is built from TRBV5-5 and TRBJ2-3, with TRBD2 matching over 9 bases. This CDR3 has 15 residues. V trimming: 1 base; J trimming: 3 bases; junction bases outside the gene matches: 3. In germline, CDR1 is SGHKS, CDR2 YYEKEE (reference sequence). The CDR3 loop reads CASSLQREVTDTQYF. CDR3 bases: TGTGCCAGCAGCTTGCAGCGGGAGGTTACAGATACGCAGTATTTT.

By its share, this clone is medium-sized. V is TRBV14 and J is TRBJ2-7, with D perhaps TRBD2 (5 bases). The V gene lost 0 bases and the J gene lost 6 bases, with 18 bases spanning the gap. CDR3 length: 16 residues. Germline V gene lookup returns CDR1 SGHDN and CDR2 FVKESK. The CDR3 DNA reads TGTGCCAGCAGCCAAGAGTCCCGGGGTCCTGAACGCGAGCAGTACTTC. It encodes CASSQESRGPEREQYF.

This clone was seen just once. DNA of the CDR3: TGTGCCAGCAGAGGGACAACGAGCTACGAGCAGTACTTC. Encoded protein: CASRGTTSYEQYF. This sequence joins TRBV6-1 and TRBJ2-7; D possibly corresponds to TRBD1 (6 bases). The germline V gene has CDR1 MNHNS and CDR2 SASEGT. CDR3 length: 13 residues. V was trimmed by 6 bases and J by 3 bases, leaving 12 bases between them.